This T cell receptor beta chain comes out of a study of vaccination effects on CD4 cells after COVID-19 (dated by TCRdb to about 2022). Turning to the overall study: Post-vaccine samples across the study were collected a median of 72 days after the second dose, with a range of 14 to 241. Altogether, 10 COVID-19 convalescent patients and a few SARS-CoV-2-naive healthy vaccine recipients made up the full study. SARS-CoV-2 spike-specific CD4+ TCR repertoires from before and after mRNA vaccination were compared in COVID-19 convalescent patients and in infection-naive vaccine recipients. In the study, cultures from other donors were sequenced using the Oncomine TCR Beta short-read assay on an Illumina iSeq 100.

As regards this clone: What antigen it recognizes has not been identified. No clone much larger than this one lies a single base away; base qualities are absent.

To identify antigen-specific CD4+ T cell clonotypes by their expansion, the ViraFEST assay first stimulated PBMC with viral peptide pools and then applied TCR sequencing. After approximately 11 days of culture, CD4+ T cells were isolated with the EasySep CD4+ T cell isolation kit. Each participant got two doses of an mRNA SARS-CoV-2 vaccine, either BNT162b2 or mRNA-1273. The absence of prior SARS-CoV-2 infection in healthy vaccine recipients was confirmed by negative nucleocapsid antibodies before and after vaccination. A few million PBMC per well were cultured with about 10 ug/ml peptides in IMDM containing approximately 4.7% human AB serum, 8.5 to 10 IU/ml IL-2 and gentamicin. On days 3 and 7, half of the culture medium was replaced with fresh IL-2-containing medium. Unless noted otherwise, every peptide stimulation condition was grown in triplicate wells. Using Ficoll-Paque Plus gradient centrifugation, PBMC were separated from whole blood and then either used fresh or cryopreserved at -140C. The overlapping peptide pools covered the spike proteins of SARS-CoV-2 as well as those of the common cold coronaviruses HCoV-NL63, HCoV-OC43 and HCoV-229E. The QIAamp micro DNA kit was used to extract genomic DNA from the cultured CD4+ T cells.

V loses 8 bases of germline sequence and J loses 0 bases, and the interval between the two ends is 10 bases. The germline V gene yields MNHEY for CDR1 and SVGAGI for CDR2. Spanning cysteine to phenylalanine, the CDR3 consists of 13 amino acids. Just CDR3 DNA is preserved here, 39 bases in frame from base 1. Preparation of the library involved the immunoSEQ multiplex PCR assay. DNA from the CD4+ T cells that had been cultured and isolated underwent TCR beta CDR3 sequencing. On the authors' methods: The analysis removed non-productive TCR sequences, trimmed reads to the CDR3 region, and retained only CDR3s that were 7 or more amino acids long. The MANAFEST web app was used to pick out antigen-specific clonotypes by comparing their expansion in peptide wells with that in reference cultures. Positive clones required FDR<0.05 expansion versus reference and all other wells, odds ratio above 5, and frequency above 0.1% in two replicate wells. A clonotype was called cross-reactive if it was significantly expanded both in SARS-CoV-2 spike wells and in at least one common cold coronavirus spike condition. Using the stringdist R package, CDR3 similarity was measured by Levenshtein distance, and unrooted trees were constructed with ape in R 3.6.1. What TCRdb holds here is the immuneACCESS table cut down to in-frame rearrangements. Part of the clones is not present; checked against another copy, under half of the missing clones reflect an unresolved V gene, and the others are unexplained. D and trimming come from the DNA, and the V and J calls and clone size come from that table. The sample yields about 32,000 clones; approximately 75% were counted once. Around 12% of the sample is held by the ten biggest clonotypes.

Broader findings and caveats from the paper: The study was limited by a small number of convalescent patients and lacked early post-infection timepoints. Marked clonal contraction was observed in both infection-induced and vaccine-induced clones at late post-vaccination timepoints, consistent with waning T cell responses. Among healthy vaccine recipients, nearly all vaccine-induced clones were SARS-CoV-2 mono-reactive, and only 1 of 255 was cross-reactive with common cold coronaviruses.

The chain joins TRBV6-5 to TRBJ1-2; confidence is insufficient to name the D gene. The clonotype was recovered from a human donor who received a COVID-19 vaccine. The material was CD4+ T cells from PBMCs cultured with HCoV-229E spike peptides, obtained after COVID-19 vaccination. Sample cell subset or site, as interpreted from the label and publication: HCoV-229E spike overlapping peptide pool stimulation. The CDR3 has the sequence CASVRAANYGYTF. The nucleotide sequence is TGTGCCAGCGTGAGGGCCGCTAACTATGGCTACACCTTC.